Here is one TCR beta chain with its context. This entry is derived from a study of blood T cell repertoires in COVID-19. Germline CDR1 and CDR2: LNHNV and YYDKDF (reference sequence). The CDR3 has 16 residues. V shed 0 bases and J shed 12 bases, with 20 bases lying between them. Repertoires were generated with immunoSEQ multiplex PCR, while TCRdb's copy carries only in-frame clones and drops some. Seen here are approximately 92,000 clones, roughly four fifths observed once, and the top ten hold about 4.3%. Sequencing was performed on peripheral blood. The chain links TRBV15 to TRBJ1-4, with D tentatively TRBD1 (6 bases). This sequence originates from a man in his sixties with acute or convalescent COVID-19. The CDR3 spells CATSRDNPTQGRQLFF. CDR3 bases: TGTGCCACCAGCAGAGACAACCCGACACAGGGCCGACAACTGTTTTTT. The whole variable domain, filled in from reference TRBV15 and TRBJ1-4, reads DAMVIQNPRYQVTQFGKPVTLSCSQTLNHNVMYWYQQKSSQAPKLLFHYYDKDFNNEADTPDNFQSRRPNTSFCFLDIRSPGLGDTAMYLCATSRDNPTQGRQLFFGSGTQLSVL.